The 27 T cell receptor beta chains given below trace back to one sample, sequenced in a study of spatial heterogeneity in lung cancer. Time point: blood at routine non-recurrence follow-up after resection. MiXCR was run by TCRdb on the 5' RACE reads, yielding one entry per CDR3 protein. The sample lists around 100,000 distinct CDR3 sequences; roughly 10% were seen once. The sequences come from PBMCs, collected at follow-up. Source of these receptors: a female donor with early-stage non-small cell lung cancer.

This clonotype was found many times. V usage is TRBV7-9 and J usage is TRBJ2-1, with D maybe TRBD2 (5 bases). V lost 6 bases to trimming and J lost 7 bases, with 19 bases between them. CDR1 is SEHNR, CDR2 FQNEAQ, per germline (reference sequence). This CDR3 contains 15 residues. CDR3 DNA: TGTGCCAGCAGGGGTCTGAGAGGGCCCGGGAATGAGCAGTTCTTC. Protein: CASRGLRGPGNEQFF.

In this sample, this clonotype turned up many times. The J gene is TRBJ1-6, the V gene TRBV14; TRBD1 matches 7 bases. CDR1 and CDR2 from the germline V gene are SGHDN and FVKESK. The ends lost 4 bases at V and 7 bases at J; junction bases unmatched: 4. The CDR3 runs 14 residues. The CDR3 coding sequence is TGTGCCAGCAGCCCAGGGGGTAGGAATTCACCCCTCCACTTT. Residues: CASSPGGRNSPLHF.

This clonotype has ten or more counts. The chain couples TRBV4-2 to TRBJ1-4; D gene unclear. The CDR3 totals 16 residues. The V end lost 1 base, the J end lost 10 bases, and 19 bases lay between the germline ends. Per germline, CDR1 LGHNA and CDR2 YNFKEQ. The CDR3 DNA is TGTGCCAGCAGCCAAGCTAAGGGTACGCATGCCGGAAAACTGTTTTTT. This translates into CASSQAKGTHAGKLFF.

This clonotype was counted ten times or more. The J gene is TRBJ2-7, the V gene TRBV7-9; D remains ambiguous. This CDR3 is built from 14 residues. Trimming left V 8 bases short and J 0 bases short, with 14 bases between. Germline CDR1 and CDR2: SEHNR and FQNEAQ (reference sequence). Here the CDR3 reads CASYPGHSSYEQYV. DNA of the CDR3: TGTGCCAGCTACCCGGGCCACAGCTCCTACGAGCAGTACGTC.

This clonotype was picked up a small number of times. The chain couples TRBV7-8 to TRBJ2-1, with 9 bases aligning to TRBD2. The ends lost 0 bases at V and 9 bases at J; junction bases unmatched: 9. The germline CDR1 and CDR2 sequences are SGHVS and FQNEAQ. The CDR3 covers 16 residues. CDR3 sequence (DNA): TGTGCCAGCAGCTTAGCGGGTAGCGGGAGTTTACGTGAGCAGTTCTTC. This codes for CASSLAGSGSLREQFF.

The CDR3 DNA reads as TGTGCCAGCAGTTTAACGGGAGGGGTTGAGCAGTTCTTC. Protein sequence: CASSLTGGVEQFF. The V and J genes are TRBV28 and TRBJ2-1; TRBD2 aligns across 8 bases. The CDR3 length is 13 residues. Germline V CDR1 and CDR2: MDHEN, SYDVKM. V was clipped by 2 bases and J by 9 bases; unmatched bases: 3.

The J gene is TRBJ1-6, the V gene TRBV3-1; D not certain. Germline CDR1 is LGHDT and CDR2 is YNNKEL (reference sequence). V lost 1 base, J lost 8 bases, and 12 bases lay in between. This CDR3 contains 15 residues. CDR3 in amino acids: CASSQGPSSHSPLHF. The CDR3 DNA reads TGTGCCAGCAGCCAAGGGCCTTCTTCCCATTCACCCCTCCACTTT.

This clonotype was picked up a small number of times. The V call is TRBV2, the J call TRBJ1-2, with unresolved D. The ends were cut back, 1 base at V and 2 bases at J, with 5 bases in the middle. CDR1 SNHLY and CDR2 FYNNEI come from the germline V gene. This CDR3 region has 13 residues. For the CDR3, the DNA is TGTGCCAGCAGTGAAGGTCGGAACTATGGCTACACCTTC. It yields the protein CASSEGRNYGYTF.

The chain joins TRBV7-9 to TRBJ1-3; no reliable D call. The CDR3 totals 15 residues. Trimming stripped 5 bases from V and 0 bases from J, with 11 bases between. Germline assignment: CDR1 SEHNR and CDR2 FQNEAQ (reference sequence). The CDR3 sequence is CASSHGRLSGNTIYF. In DNA form, the CDR3 reads TGTGCCAGCAGCCACGGACGGCTCTCTGGAAACACCATATATTTT.

There are a few counts of this clonotype. V gene TRBV7-2 combines with J gene TRBJ2-3; D may be TRBD2 (5 bases). Trimming removed 3 bases at V and 4 bases at J, with 14 bases between. The CDR3 has 15 residues. Germline V lookup: CDR1 SGHTA, CDR2 FQGNSA. The CDR3 is CASSFFASFSDTQYF. As DNA, the CDR3 is TGTGCCAGCAGCTTTTTTGCTAGCTTCTCAGATACGCAGTATTTT.

This clonotype was seen only a few times. The V gene is TRBV18, the J gene TRBJ1-1; D gene ambiguous. CDR1 is KGHSH, CDR2 LQKENI, per germline. This CDR3 contains 12 residues. Trimming shortened V by 1 base and J by 7 bases, and 7 bases separated the two germline ends. The CDR3 protein is CASSPLGIEAFF. DNA of the CDR3: TGTGCCAGCTCACCACTTGGGATTGAAGCTTTCTTT.

The chain's CDR3 is CASSPSGPPADTQYF. CDR3 DNA sequence: TGTGCCAGTAGTCCGAGCGGGCCCCCCGCAGATACGCAGTATTTT. This chain links TRBV19 with TRBJ2-3; D is possibly TRBD2 (6 bases). Trimming removed 5 bases at V and 4 bases at J, with 16 bases between. The V gene's germline CDR1 is LNHDA and CDR2 SQIVND (reference sequence). The CDR3 is made up of 15 amino acids.

The chain recombines TRBV20-1 with TRBJ1-4; D is unresolved. The germline V gene encodes CDR1 DFQATT and CDR2 SNEGSKA (reference sequence). The CDR3 has 11 residues. V was cut by 0 bases and J by 10 bases, with 6 bases left in between. In DNA, the CDR3 is TGCAGTGCTAGAGATCTAGGAAAACTGTTTTTT. Protein sequence: CSARDLGKLFF.

This chain joins TRBV12-3 or TRBV12-4 and TRBJ2-7; D might be TRBD1 or TRBD2, each matching 5 bases. CDR3 size: 14 residues. V dropped 6 bases and J dropped 3 bases, with 15 bases sitting between them. CDR3 nucleotide sequence: TGTGCCAGCAGCCAAGGGGACGGGGACTACGAGCAGTACGTC. It translates to CASSQGDGDYEQYV.

This clonotype was counted between two and nine times. This rearrangement joins TRBV20-1 to TRBJ1-5, with TRBD1 as a possible D gene (5 bases). This CDR3 has 13 amino acids. CDR1 is DFQATT, CDR2 SNEGSKA, per germline (reference sequence). Between the trimmed V and J ends, which lost 5 bases and 10 bases, there was a span of 18 bases. CDR3 protein: CSAYPGPIGPQHF. The CDR3 DNA is TGCAGTGCTTATCCGGGACCCATCGGACCCCAGCATTTT.

This rearrangement joins TRBV30 to TRBJ1-4; D unresolved. Germline V CDR1 and CDR2: GTSNPN, SVGIG (reference sequence). Trimming took off 2 bases at V and 7 bases at J, with 8 bases between the two ends. The CDR3 runs to 12 residues. The CDR3 bases are TGTGCCTGGAGTAGGCAGCTTGAAAAACTGTTTTTT. This gives the protein CAWSRQLEKLFF.

This clonotype has more than one count but fewer than ten. The chain employs TRBV9 and TRBJ2-1; D is uncertain. There are 10 residues in the CDR3. Between the trimmed V and J ends, which lost 6 bases and 5 bases, there was a span of 3 bases. The germline V gene has CDR1 SGDLS and CDR2 YYNGEE. DNA of the CDR3: TGTGCCAGCACCCACAATGAGCAGTTCTTC. It is translated as CASTHNEQFF.

In its sample, this clonotype was seen a few times. The V call is TRBV7-3, the J call TRBJ2-1, with D uncertain. CDR3 length: 12 residues. Trimming shortened V by 0 bases and J by 10 bases, and 7 bases separated the two germline ends. Looked up from germline, CDR1 is SGHTA and CDR2 is FQGTGA. The CDR3 region is CASSLTRKEQFF. For the CDR3, the DNA is TGTGCCAGCAGCTTAACGCGTAAAGAGCAGTTCTTC.

The chain recombines TRBV5-1 with TRBJ2-1; D perhaps matches TRBD1 (5 bases). The CDR3 has 14 amino acids. Germline V gene lookup returns CDR1 SGHRS and CDR2 YFSETQ. V was clipped by 0 bases and J by 4 bases, with 8 bases between them. CDR3: CASSLGGRYNEQFF. As DNA, the CDR3 is TGCGCCAGCAGCTTGGGGGGCCGGTACAATGAGCAGTTCTTC.

The V call is TRBV7-9, the J call TRBJ2-5; TRBD2 matches at 10 bases. The germline gives CDR1 SEHNR, CDR2 FQNEAQ (reference sequence). The CDR3 contains 16 residues. Unmatched junction bases numbered 3, after V lost 1 base and J lost 1 base. In DNA, the CDR3 is TGTGCCAGCAGCTTAGGCCTAGCGGGAGCCCAAGAGACCCAGTACTTC. Residues: CASSLGLAGAQETQYF.

This clonotype was found a few times. The chain has TRBV27 and TRBJ2-3, with 9 nucleotides matching TRBD2. The germline V gene encodes CDR1 MNHEY and CDR2 SMNVEV (reference sequence). V lost 9 bases and J lost 6; bases outside the gene matches: 13. The CDR3 contains 15 residues. CDR3 loop: CASKQRGLAGDTQYF. The CDR3 DNA reads TGTGCCAGTAAACAAAGAGGCCTAGCGGGGGATACGCAGTATTTT.

This clonotype was counted many times. The chain joins TRBV29-1 to TRBJ2-1; a weak D match, TRBD2 (5 bases). V was shortened by 4 bases and J by 6 bases, with 22 bases between the two germline ends. CDR3 size: 16 residues. The germline gives CDR1 SQVTM, CDR2 ANQGSEA. The CDR3 region is CSVVVRFDLGGNEQFF. The CDR3 nucleotides read TGCAGCGTTGTCGTTAGGTTTGACCTAGGAGGCAATGAGCAGTTCTTC.

The gene calls are TRBV29-1 and TRBJ2-1; 9 nucleotides agree with TRBD1. J lost 4 bases, V lost 6 bases, and 10 bases had no gene match. CDR1 SQVTM and CDR2 ANQGSEA come from the germline V gene. The CDR3 length is 15 residues. CDR3 sequence reads: CSVVKGDRVYNEQFF. Here the CDR3 DNA reads TGCAGCGTCGTAAAGGGGGACAGGGTTTACAATGAGCAGTTCTTC.

As DNA, the CDR3 is TGCAGTGCTAGGGCCCCCCAGGGGATTCAGCCCCAGCATTTT. Translation: CSARAPQGIQPQHF. The V and J genes are TRBV20-1 and TRBJ1-5, with D tentatively TRBD1 (6 bases). The CDR3 length is 14 residues. The V gene lost 3 bases and the J gene lost 6 bases, with 15 bases spanning the gap. CDR1 and CDR2 from the germline V gene are DFQATT and SNEGSKA (reference sequence).

This chain uses TRBV28 with TRBJ1-1; D unclear. The V end was cut by 7 bases, the J end by 11 bases, with 17 bases between. Germline-derived CDR1 and CDR2 are MDHEN and SYDVKM. The CDR3 consists of 12 residues. CDR3: CASILSRGRAFF. The DNA of the CDR3 is TGTGCCAGCATCTTATCCAGAGGGCGGGCTTTCTTT.

This clonotype has a handful of counts. This sequence joins TRBV12-3 or TRBV12-4 and TRBJ2-7; TRBD2 agrees at 7 bases. V shed 3 bases and J 7 bases; nucleotides not matched to a gene: 9. CDR3 length equals 14 residues. The CDR3 sequence: CASSFRASGREQYF. Here the CDR3 DNA reads TGTGCCAGCAGTTTTCGGGCTAGCGGCAGGGAGCAGTACTTC.

The sample holds a few counts of this clonotype. The genes are TRBV7-2 and TRBJ2-7, with 12 bases lining up with TRBD2. The CDR3 length is 16 residues. V lost 1 base to trimming and J lost 4 bases; unmatched junction nucleotides: 5. CDR1 and CDR2 from the germline V gene are SGHTA and FQGNSA. DNA of the CDR3: TGTGCCAGCAGCTTAGTCTGGCTAGCGGGAGGGTACGAGCAGTACGTC. This gives the protein CASSLVWLAGGYEQYV.